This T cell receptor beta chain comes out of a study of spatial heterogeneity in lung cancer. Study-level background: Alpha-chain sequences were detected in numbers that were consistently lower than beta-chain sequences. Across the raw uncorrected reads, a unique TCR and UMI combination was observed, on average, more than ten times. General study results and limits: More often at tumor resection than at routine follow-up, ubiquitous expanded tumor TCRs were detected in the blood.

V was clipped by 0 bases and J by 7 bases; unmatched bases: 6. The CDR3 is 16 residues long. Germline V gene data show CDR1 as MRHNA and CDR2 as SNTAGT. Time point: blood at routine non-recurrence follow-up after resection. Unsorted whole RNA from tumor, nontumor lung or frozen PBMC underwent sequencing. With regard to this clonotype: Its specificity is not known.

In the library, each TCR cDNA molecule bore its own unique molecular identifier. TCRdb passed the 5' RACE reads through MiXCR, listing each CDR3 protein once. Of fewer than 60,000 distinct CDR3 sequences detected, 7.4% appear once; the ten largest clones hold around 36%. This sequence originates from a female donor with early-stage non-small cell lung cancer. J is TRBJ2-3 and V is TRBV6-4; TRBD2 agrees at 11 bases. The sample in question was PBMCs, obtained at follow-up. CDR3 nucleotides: TGTGCCAGCAGTGACTCCACTAGCGGGGGCATAAATACGCAGTATTTT. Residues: CASSDSTSGGINTQYF.